This T cell receptor (beta chain) was sequenced during a study of blood T cell repertoires in COVID-19. On the study more broadly: From T cells, B-cell-depleted T cells, or PBMCs came the material, which was cDNA or gDNA.

The data were produced by immunoSEQ multiplex PCR, yet TCRdb's version contains in-frame clones alone and is incomplete. This sample has 250,000 to 300,000 clones, with about 90% found just once. This clone has more than one count but fewer than ten. Followed over time, Seattle patients had been enrolled while infection was active. The sample consisted of peripheral blood. The receptor comes from a woman aged 25-40 years with COVID-19, enrolled during active disease.

The CDR3 sequence: CASSSQGGPGQPQHF. Here the CDR3 DNA reads TGTGCCAGCAGCTCCCAGGGGGGTCCGGGTCAGCCCCAGCATTTT. The chain joins TRBV7-9 to TRBJ1-5; 7 bases match TRBD1. Germline V gene sequence: CDR1 SEHNR, CDR2 FQNEAQ (reference sequence). Unmatched junction bases numbered 9, after V lost 4 bases and J lost 6 bases. The CDR3 runs 15 residues. Drawing the rest from reference TRBV7-9 and TRBJ1-5, the complete variable domain is DTGVSQNPRHKITKRGQNVTFRCDPISEHNRLYWYRQTLGQGPEFLTYFQNEAQLEKSRLLSDRFSAERPKGSFSTLEIQRTEQGDSAMYLCASSSQGGPGQPQHFGDGTRLSIL.